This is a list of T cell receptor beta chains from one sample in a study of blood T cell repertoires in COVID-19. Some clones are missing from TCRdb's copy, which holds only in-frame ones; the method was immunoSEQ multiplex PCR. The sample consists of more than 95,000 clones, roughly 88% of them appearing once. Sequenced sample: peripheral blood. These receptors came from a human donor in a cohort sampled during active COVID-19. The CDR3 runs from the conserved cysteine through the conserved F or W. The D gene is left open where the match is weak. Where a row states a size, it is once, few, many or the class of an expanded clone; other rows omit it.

CASSQFSAGLRNQPQHF	TGTGCCAGCAGCCAATTCTCCGCGGGGCTTCGAAATCAGCCCCAGCATTTT	TRBJ1-5	TRBV3-1/TRBV3-2	NA	NA
CASSVQGSGNTIYF	TGCGCCAGCAGCGTACAGGGTTCTGGAAACACCATATATTTT	TRBJ1-3	TRBV5-1	NA	NA
CASSLLGTSGSYEQYF	TGTGCCAGCAGTTTACTAGGGACTAGCGGGAGTTACGAGCAGTACTTC	TRBJ2-7	TRBV27	NA	TRBD2
CASSPRTSGRYPTGELFF	TGTGCCAGCAGCCCTCGGACTAGCGGGAGGTATCCCACCGGGGAGCTGTTTTTT	TRBJ2-2	TRBV7-9	NA	TRBD2
CASSRTGLAGGGTGELFF	TGTGCCAGCAGCCGGACGGGACTAGCGGGAGGGGGCACCGGGGAGCTGTTTTTT	TRBJ2-2	TRBV7-2	NA	TRBD2
CASSPSRWEGMDTEAFF	TGTGCCAGCAGCCCCTCCCGGTGGGAGGGTATGGACACTGAAGCTTTCTTT	TRBJ1-1	TRBV7-9	NA	NA
CASSVTGTGIHGYTF	TGTGCCAGCAGCGTGACCGGGACAGGAATCCATGGCTACACCTTC	TRBJ1-2	TRBV11-2	NA	TRBD1
CASSVEGQENQPQHF	TGTGCCAGCAGCGTAGAGGGACAGGAGAATCAGCCCCAGCATTTT	TRBJ1-5	TRBV9	NA	TRBD1
CASSKRQGHYGYTF	TGCGCCAGCAGCAAGCGACAGGGACACTATGGCTACACCTTC	TRBJ1-2	TRBV5-1	once	TRBD1
CASSPREGQVRPYEQYF	TGTGCCAGCAGCCCTAGAGAGGGCCAGGTCCGACCCTACGAGCAGTACTTC	TRBJ2-7	TRBV3-1/TRBV3-2	NA	NA
CASSLILRERDEQFF	TGCGCCAGCAGCTTGATTTTGCGGGAGAGGGATGAGCAGTTCTTC	TRBJ2-1	TRBV5-1	NA	TRBD2
CASTPRGDVYPTDTQYF	TGTGCCAGCACACCGCGGGGGGACGTCTACCCTACAGATACGCAGTATTTT	TRBJ2-3	TRBV3-1/TRBV3-2	NA	TRBD2
CASSIAPDHGYTF	TGTGCCAGTAGTATAGCCCCAGATCATGGCTACACCTTC	TRBJ1-2	TRBV19	once	NA
CASSAGTSGTYNEQFF	TGTGCCAGCAGCGCCGGGACTAGCGGGACCTACAATGAGCAGTTCTTC	TRBJ2-1	TRBV7-9	NA	TRBD2
CASSHSYQETQYF	TGTGCCAGCAGTCATAGTTACCAAGAGACCCAGTACTTC	TRBJ2-5	TRBV5-4	NA	NA